These 22 T cell receptor beta chains were sequenced from one sample in a study of lung T cells in sarcoidosis with Löfgren's syndrome. TCRdb ran MiXCR on the reads and lists one entry per CDR3 protein. The sample lists some 9,800 distinct CDR3 sequences; 20% were seen once. Sequenced input: CD4+ T cells from bronchoalveolar lavage. All receptors come from a human donor with sarcoidosis (Löfgren's syndrome or another form), or a control subject (not recorded which).

This clonotype was recorded many times. A much more abundant neighbour one base away suggests this may be a read error. The chain is built from TRBV3-1 and TRBJ1-1, with unresolved D. V was clipped by 1 base and J by 8 bases, with 11 bases between them. The CDR3 extends over 13 amino acids. Germline assignment: CDR1 LGHDT and CDR2 YNNKEL (reference sequence). In DNA, the CDR3 is TGTGCCAGCAGCCAAGGTCCATTGGTCGAAGCTTTCTTT. Its translation: CASSQGPLVEAFF.

A note on this clonotype: A clone one base away is much larger, so this may be a read error. The rearrangement joins TRBV6-2 or TRBV6-3 to TRBJ1-1; no reliable D call. V shed 4 bases and J shed 10 bases, with 13 bases lying between them. Per germline, CDR1 MNHEY and CDR2 SVGEGT. The CDR3 extends over 12 amino acids. The CDR3 nucleotides read TGTGCCAGCAGTTCAATGGGTCCTGGAGCTTTCTTT. This gives the protein CASSSMGPGAFF.

On this clonotype: A single base separates this from a much larger clone, so it may be a read error. The V and J genes are TRBV20-1 and TRBJ2-1; 8 positions agree with TRBD1. The CDR3 has 15 amino acids. Per the germline V gene, CDR1 is DFQATT and CDR2 is SNEGSKA (reference sequence). V was pared by 3 bases and J by 2 bases, with 6 bases of the junction left unmatched. CDR3 loop: CSARDRVSPYNEQFF. DNA of the CDR3: TGCAGTGCTAGGGACAGGGTCAGCCCCTACAATGAGCAGTTCTTC.

This clonotype was seen once. The chain employs TRBV27 and TRBJ2-3; D is tentatively TRBD1 or TRBD2 (6 bases each). Per germline, CDR1 MNHEY and CDR2 SMNVEV (reference sequence). V lost 0 bases to trimming and J lost 3 bases, with 16 bases between them. CDR3 length: 17 amino acids. The CDR3 sequence: CASSLSGEGGPTDTQYF. The CDR3 nucleotides are TGTGCCAGCAGTTTATCTGGCGAGGGGGGACCTACAGATACGCAGTATTTT.

This clonotype is labeled medium-sized. The genes are TRBV20-1 and TRBJ2-3; D is possibly TRBD1 (6 bases). The germline V gene encodes CDR1 DFQATT and CDR2 SNEGSKA (reference sequence). Deletions cut 5 bases from V and 0 bases from J, with 12 bases between. The CDR3 is 14 amino acids. In DNA form, the CDR3 reads TGCAGTGCTCGCTGGGACAAAAGCACAGATACGCAGTATTTT. Translation: CSARWDKSTDTQYF.

There are many counts of this clonotype. The chain is built from TRBV20-1 and TRBJ2-5; perhaps TRBD1 as D (5 bases). The CDR3 has 15 amino acids. The V end lost 3 bases, the J end lost 3 bases, and 17 bases lay between the germline ends. CDR1 is DFQATT, CDR2 SNEGSKA, per germline (reference sequence). The DNA of the CDR3 is TGCAGTGCTAGTAATTGGCAGGGAAAAAAAGAGACCCAGTACTTC. Translated, it gives CSASNWQGKKETQYF.

This clonotype was seen many times. V usage is TRBV27 and J usage is TRBJ2-2; D is unclear. V was clipped by 2 bases and J by 5 bases, with 0 bases between them. The germline CDR1 and CDR2 sequences are MNHEY and SMNVEV (reference sequence). This CDR3 has 11 amino acids. The CDR3 DNA sequence: TGTGCCAGCAGTTTAACCGGGGAGCTGTTTTTT. As protein: CASSLTGELFF.

The J gene is TRBJ2-2, the V gene TRBV6-1, with 12 bases identical to TRBD2. This CDR3 has 17 amino acids. Trimming cost V 6 bases and J 13 bases; bases outside gene matches: 18. CDR1 is MNHNS, CDR2 SASEGT, per germline. This CDR3 is CASSRRLAGDTTRGLFF. The CDR3 DNA reads as TGTGCCAGCAGCCGACGACTAGCGGGGGATACGACCAGGGGGCTGTTTTTT.

This clonotype was counted at least ten times. The chain couples TRBV7-9 to TRBJ2-2; TRBD1 agrees at 8 bases. V shed 4 bases, J shed 1 base, and the junction held 2 bases outside the gene matches. Germline V gives CDR1 SEHNR, CDR2 FQNEAQ (reference sequence). The CDR3 is 15 amino acids. The CDR3 region has the DNA TGTGCCAGCAGCTCAGGGACAGGGAACACCGGGGAGCTGTTTTTT. Protein: CASSSGTGNTGELFF. Combining the CDR3 with reference TRBV7-9 and TRBJ2-2 gives the whole variable domain DTGVSQNPRHKITKRGQNVTFRCDPISEHNRLYWYRQTLGQGPEFLTYFQNEAQLEKSRLLSDRFSAERPKGSFSTLEIQRTEQGDSAMYLCASSSGTGNTGELFFGEGSRLTVL.

For this clonotype: This clone may be a read error of a much larger clone one base away. V and J are TRBV7-2 and TRBJ2-1, with 12 bases matching TRBD2. J lost 5 bases, V lost 8 bases, and 10 bases had no gene match. The CDR3 runs 16 residues. Germline V gene data show CDR1 as SGHTA and CDR2 as FQGNSA. CDR3 nucleotide sequence: TGTGCCAGCGGTCTAAGACTAGCGGGGGTGAACAATGAGCAGTTCTTC. It is translated as CASGLRLAGVNNEQFF.

This clonotype qualifies as medium-sized. The chain couples TRBV29-1 to TRBJ2-7; D possibly matches TRBD1 or TRBD2 (5 bases each). The CDR3 spans 13 residues. Germline V gene data show CDR1 as SQVTM and CDR2 as ANQGSEA. The ends were cut back, 6 bases at V and 4 bases at J, with 16 bases in the middle. For the CDR3, the DNA is TGCAGCGTGGGGCCGGGATTAGGTTACGAGCAGTACTTC. This encodes CSVGPGLGYEQYF.

This clonotype was seen many times. The genes are TRBV2 and TRBJ1-1; a possible D gene is TRBD1 (6 bases). Looked up from germline, CDR1 is SNHLY and CDR2 is FYNNEI. This CDR3 contains 14 residues. Trimming pared 4 bases from V and 4 bases from J, leaving 13 bases between. CDR3 coding DNA: TGTGCCAGCAGTGTTGAAAAGGGGGGCACTGAAGCTTTCTTT. Its protein product is CASSVEKGGTEAFF.

Details on this clonotype: Since a much larger clone is just one base distant, this may be a read error. The gene calls are TRBV19 and TRBJ2-1; 8 nucleotides agree with TRBD2. The CDR3 is 18 residues long. The germline gives CDR1 LNHDA, CDR2 SQIVND (reference sequence). The V and J ends lost 1 base and 2 bases, in that order; junction bases with no gene match: 10. The CDR3 DNA is TGTGCCAGTAGTATAGGGATAGCGGGACGCGCGGCCTACAATGAGCAGTTCTTC. Its translation is CASSIGIAGRAAYNEQFF. Using reference TRBV19 and TRBJ2-1 for the parts outside the CDR3, the full variable domain is DGGITQSPKYLFRKEGQNVTLSCEQNLNHDAMYWYRQDPGQGLRLIYYSQIVNDFQKGDIAEGYSVSREKKESFPLTVTSAQKNPTAFYLCASSIGIAGRAAYNEQFFGPGTRLTVL.

This clonotype was counted at least ten times. The chain carries TRBV19 and TRBJ2-3, with a possible D match to TRBD2 (5 bases). Germline lookup yields CDR1 LNHDA and CDR2 SQIVND (reference sequence). There are 13 residues in the CDR3. The V end lost 5 bases, the J end lost 3 bases, and 9 bases lay between the germline ends. CDR3 sequence reads: CASSPGYTDTQYF. DNA of the CDR3: TGTGCCAGTAGTCCGGGGTATACAGATACGCAGTATTTT. Filled out from reference TRBV19 and TRBJ2-3, the complete variable domain reads DGGITQSPKYLFRKEGQNVTLSCEQNLNHDAMYWYRQDPGQGLRLIYYSQIVNDFQKGDIAEGYSVSREKKESFPLTVTSAQKNPTAFYLCASSPGYTDTQYFGPGTRLTVL.

This clonotype was seen many times. The chain is built from TRBV5-1 and TRBJ2-1; 7 bases are a match to TRBD1. This CDR3 comprises 18 residues. Germline V gives CDR1 SGHRS, CDR2 YFSETQ. V lost 1 base and J lost 0; bases outside the gene matches: 10. The CDR3 DNA reads TGCGCCAGCAGCTTGCTCGGGACAGAACTAAGCTCCTACAATGAGCAGTTCTTC. Protein product: CASSLLGTELSSYNEQFF.

This clonotype occurred many times. This CDR3 is CASSQAGGTKSSYNEQFF. The CDR3 DNA reads as TGTGCCAGCAGCCAGGCGGGGGGGACAAAAAGCTCCTACAATGAGCAGTTCTTC. This chain links TRBV3-1 with TRBJ2-1, with 9 nucleotides matching TRBD2. This CDR3 is built from 18 residues. Germline V lookup: CDR1 LGHDT, CDR2 YNNKEL (reference sequence). J gave up 0 bases and V 3 bases, and 9 bases lay outside the gene matches.

A remark on this clonotype: This may come from a read error, since a much larger clone is one base off. The chain carries TRBV5-4 and TRBJ2-3; 9 bases align to TRBD2. This CDR3 has 15 residues. The V gene's germline CDR1 is SGHNT and CDR2 YYREEE (reference sequence). The CDR3 loop is CTSSLAGGLIDTQYF. CDR3 nucleotides: TGTACCAGCAGCTTGGCGGGGGGGTTGATAGATACGCAGTATTTT.

This clonotype was seen a handful of times. The chain has TRBV3-1 and TRBJ2-7, with D tentatively TRBD1 (6 bases). The length of the CDR3 is 17 residues. Trimming took off 1 base at V and 4 bases at J, with 20 bases between the two ends. In germline, CDR1 is LGHDT, CDR2 YNNKEL (reference sequence). The DNA for the CDR3 is TGTGCCAGCAGCCAAGGCCAGGGGCGTCCCCCGGGATACGAGCAGTACTTC. Translated: CASSQGQGRPPGYEQYF.

Within the sample, this clonotype is medium-sized. The V and J genes are TRBV28 and TRBJ2-3, with 7 nucleotides matching TRBD1. The CDR3 loop spans 12 amino acids. J lost 1 base, V lost 8 bases, and 0 bases had no gene match. Germline-derived CDR1 and CDR2 are MDHEN and SYDVKM. CDR3 DNA: TGTGCCAGCGGGACAGGCACAGATACGCAGTATTTT. The encoded protein is CASGTGTDTQYF. Full variable domain (rest looked up from reference TRBV28 and TRBJ2-3): DVKVTQSSRYLVKRTGEKVFLECVQDMDHENMFWYRQDPGLGLRLIYFSYDVKMKEKGDIPEGYSVSREKKERFSLILESASTNQTSMYLCASGTGTDTQYFGPGTRLTVL.

This clonotype was seen many times. The chain employs TRBV28 and TRBJ2-7; the match to TRBD2 covers 11 bases. From germline, CDR1 is MDHEN and CDR2 SYDVKM. Trimming cost V 5 bases and J 0 bases; bases outside gene matches: 3. The CDR3 is 15 residues long. This CDR3 is CASSGGLAGSYEQYF. In DNA form, the CDR3 reads TGTGCCAGCAGTGGTGGACTAGCGGGCTCCTACGAGCAGTACTTC.

Remarks on this clonotype: Being one base from a much bigger clone, this may be a read error. The chain combines TRBV19 with TRBJ2-7; D gene unclear. Per germline, CDR1 LNHDA and CDR2 SQIVND (reference sequence). The CDR3 sequence is 14 residues long. Trimming left V 3 bases short and J 3 bases short, with 12 bases between. The CDR3 loop is CASSISGYIYEQYF. As DNA, the CDR3 is TGTGCCAGTAGTATCTCAGGATACATCTACGAGCAGTACTTC.

The rearrangement uses TRBV10-2 and TRBJ2-2; D remains ambiguous. Germline V gene sequence: CDR1 WSHSY, CDR2 SAAADI. V lost 8 bases to trimming and J lost 5 bases, with 6 bases between them. The CDR3 is 11 residues long. The CDR3 DNA is TGCGCCAGCGGTCATACCGGGGAGCTGTTTTTT. It translates to CASGHTGELFF.